This T cell receptor beta chain is drawn from a study of blood T cell repertoires in COVID-19 (dated by TCRdb to 2020 to 2022). Background on the whole study: Samples from collaborators originated in the United States, Italy and Spain and spanned both the acute and convalescent phases of COVID-19. Where available, HLA class I and class II types were taken from metadata supplied by the sample provider and were not determined by assay-based typing. The sample metadata nearly always contained a de-identified subject ID, COVID-19 status, age in years and sex. The repertoires were released in a freely available public database intended as a resource for research on the immune response to SARS-CoV-2. The prospective study material was composed of cDNA or gDNA derived from T cells, B-cell-depleted T cells, or PBMCs. Samples were obtained from the ongoing ImmuneRACE study (first 160 participants) and from 1,000 to 1,500 subjects provided by 6 global collaborators. Deeply sampled blood TCRbeta repertoires from subjects exposed to, actively infected with, or recovered from COVID-19 were included in the dataset. Overall study outcomes, separate from this receptor: Clinical and demographic metadata were provided uncurated, with the amount varying by source and participant.

The immunoSEQ Assay, a bias-controlled multiplex PCR, was used to amplify TCRbeta CDR3 regions from genomic DNA. For the original study's pipeline: Nucleated cell counts per sample were estimated from amplification of reference gene primers within the assay. Sequence reads were collapsed and filtered to measure the absolute abundance of every unique TCRbeta CDR3 rearrangement. For each sample, productive Simpson clonality was calculated as the square root of Simpson's diversity index over productive rearrangements. The source is immuneACCESS, and TCRdb retained only in-frame sequences with V and J called. Part of the clones is not carried over; for the studies checked, unresolved V genes explain less than half of this, and the remainder is unexplained. For V, J and clone size, that table is used; D and trimming come from the DNA. The sample has 350,000 or so clones on record, around nine tenths of them singletons. Jointly, the top ten make up approximately 1% of the sample.

In the prospective study, participants were roughly 18 to 100 years old, resided in about two dozen geographic areas of the United States, and were enrolled through a virtual design. Cohort assignment in the prospective study relied on participant-reported clinical history from a screening survey and a study questionnaire. Exposed participants had been in contact, within 2 weeks of entering the study, with a person who had a PCR-confirmed or clinician-diagnosed case of COVID-19. In the prospective study, whole blood, serum and a nasopharyngeal or oropharyngeal swab were collected from each participant by mobile phlebotomists. Participants in the prospective study had the option to provide additional blood draws and questionnaires over an approximately 2-month period. Blood samples from the prospective study were shipped frozen or at room temperature prior to DNA extraction. On this clone: The specificity of this receptor is unknown. Per-base quality was not reported, and no clone a single base away is much larger than it.

CDR1 and CDR2 (SGHDT, YYEEEE) derive from the germline V gene. Including cysteine and phenylalanine, the CDR3 has 16 amino acids. Here the CDR3 DNA is all that survives: 48 bases in frame from base 1. The V and J ends are trimmed by 3 bases and 1 base, leaving 14 bases between them. Rearrangement joined TRBV5-6 to TRBJ1-5, and perhaps TRBD1 as D gene, on 6 matching bases. The sample comprised PBMCs or T cells enriched from blood (not recorded which). The source is a woman in her 30s who had been exposed to COVID-19. The CDR3 protein is CASSYQQGGSNQPQHF. The nucleotide sequence is given as TGTGCCAGCAGCTATCAACAGGGAGGGAGCAATCAGCCCCAGCATTTT.